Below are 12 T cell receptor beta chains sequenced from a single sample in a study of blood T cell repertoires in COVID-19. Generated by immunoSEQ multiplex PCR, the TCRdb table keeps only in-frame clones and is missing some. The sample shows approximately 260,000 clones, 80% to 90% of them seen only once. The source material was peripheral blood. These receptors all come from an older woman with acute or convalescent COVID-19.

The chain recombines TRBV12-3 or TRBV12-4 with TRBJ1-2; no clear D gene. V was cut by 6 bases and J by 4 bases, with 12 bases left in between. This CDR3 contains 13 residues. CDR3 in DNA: TGTGCCAGCAGCCCACATGGACTCTATGGCTACACCTTC. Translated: CASSPHGLYGYTF.

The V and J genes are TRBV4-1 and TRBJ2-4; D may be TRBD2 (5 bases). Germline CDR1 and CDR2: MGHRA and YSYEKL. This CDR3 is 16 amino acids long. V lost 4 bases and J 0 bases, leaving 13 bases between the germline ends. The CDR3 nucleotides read TGCGCCAGCAGCCGTGGACTGGTTGGAGCCAAAAACATTCAGTACTTC. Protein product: CASSRGLVGAKNIQYF.

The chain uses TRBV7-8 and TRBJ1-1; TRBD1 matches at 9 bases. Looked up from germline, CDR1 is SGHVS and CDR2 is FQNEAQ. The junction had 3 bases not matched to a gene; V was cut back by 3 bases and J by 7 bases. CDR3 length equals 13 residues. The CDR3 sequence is CASSFGTGLEAFF. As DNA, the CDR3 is TGTGCCAGCAGCTTTGGGACAGGGCTTGAAGCTTTCTTT.

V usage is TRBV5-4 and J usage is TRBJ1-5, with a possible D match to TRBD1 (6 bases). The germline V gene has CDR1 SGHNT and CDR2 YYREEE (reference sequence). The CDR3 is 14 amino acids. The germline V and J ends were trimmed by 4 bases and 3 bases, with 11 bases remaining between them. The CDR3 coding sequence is TGTGCCAGCAGCAAGCAGGGGAACAATCAGCCCCAGCATTTT. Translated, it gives CASSKQGNNQPQHF.

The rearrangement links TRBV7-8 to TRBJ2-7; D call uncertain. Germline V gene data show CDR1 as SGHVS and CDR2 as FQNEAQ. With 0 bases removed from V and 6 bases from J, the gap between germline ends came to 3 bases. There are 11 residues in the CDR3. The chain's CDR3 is CASSLALEQYF. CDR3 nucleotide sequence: TGTGCCAGCAGCTTAGCTCTCGAGCAGTACTTC.

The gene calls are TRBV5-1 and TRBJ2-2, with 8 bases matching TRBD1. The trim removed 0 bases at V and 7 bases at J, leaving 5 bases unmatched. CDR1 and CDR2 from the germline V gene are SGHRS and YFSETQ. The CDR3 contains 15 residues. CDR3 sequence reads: CASSLAGTGNGELFF. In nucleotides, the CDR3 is TGCGCCAGCAGCTTGGCCGGGACAGGTAACGGGGAGCTGTTTTTT.

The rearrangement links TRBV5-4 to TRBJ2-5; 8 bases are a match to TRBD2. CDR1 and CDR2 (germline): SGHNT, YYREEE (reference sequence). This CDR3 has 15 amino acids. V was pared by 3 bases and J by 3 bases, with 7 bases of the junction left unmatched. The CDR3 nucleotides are TGTGCCAGCAGCTACCCGGGGGGGATGGAAGAGACCCAGTACTTC. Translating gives CASSYPGGMEETQYF.

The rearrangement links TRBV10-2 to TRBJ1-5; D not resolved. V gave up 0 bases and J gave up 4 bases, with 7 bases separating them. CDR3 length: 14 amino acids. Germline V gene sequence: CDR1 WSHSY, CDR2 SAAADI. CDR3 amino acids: CASSESMRNQPQHF. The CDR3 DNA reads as TGCGCCAGCAGTGAGTCTATGAGAAATCAGCCCCAGCATTTT.

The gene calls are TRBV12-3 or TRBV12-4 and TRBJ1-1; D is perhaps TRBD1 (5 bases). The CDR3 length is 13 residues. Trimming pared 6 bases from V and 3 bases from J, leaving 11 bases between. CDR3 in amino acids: CASSRTGDTEAFF. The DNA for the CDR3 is TGTGCCAGCAGCCGGACGGGGGACACTGAAGCTTTCTTT.

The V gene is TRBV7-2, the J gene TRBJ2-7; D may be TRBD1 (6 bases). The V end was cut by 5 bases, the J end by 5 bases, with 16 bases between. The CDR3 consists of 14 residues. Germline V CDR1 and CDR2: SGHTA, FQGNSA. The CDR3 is CASSPDTGKNEQYF. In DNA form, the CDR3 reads TGTGCCAGCAGCCCCGACACAGGGAAAAACGAGCAGTACTTC.

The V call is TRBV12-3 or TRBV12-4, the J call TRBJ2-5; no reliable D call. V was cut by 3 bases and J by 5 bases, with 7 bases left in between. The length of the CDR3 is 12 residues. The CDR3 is CASSLFGETQYF. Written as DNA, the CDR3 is TGTGCCAGCAGTTTGTTCGGGGAGACCCAGTACTTC.

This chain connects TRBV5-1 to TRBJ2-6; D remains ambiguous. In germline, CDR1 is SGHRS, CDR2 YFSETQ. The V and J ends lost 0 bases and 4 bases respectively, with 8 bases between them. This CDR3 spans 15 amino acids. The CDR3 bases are TGCGCCAGCAGCTTGGGGGCGACGGGGGCCAACGTCCTGACTTTC. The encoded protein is CASSLGATGANVLTF.